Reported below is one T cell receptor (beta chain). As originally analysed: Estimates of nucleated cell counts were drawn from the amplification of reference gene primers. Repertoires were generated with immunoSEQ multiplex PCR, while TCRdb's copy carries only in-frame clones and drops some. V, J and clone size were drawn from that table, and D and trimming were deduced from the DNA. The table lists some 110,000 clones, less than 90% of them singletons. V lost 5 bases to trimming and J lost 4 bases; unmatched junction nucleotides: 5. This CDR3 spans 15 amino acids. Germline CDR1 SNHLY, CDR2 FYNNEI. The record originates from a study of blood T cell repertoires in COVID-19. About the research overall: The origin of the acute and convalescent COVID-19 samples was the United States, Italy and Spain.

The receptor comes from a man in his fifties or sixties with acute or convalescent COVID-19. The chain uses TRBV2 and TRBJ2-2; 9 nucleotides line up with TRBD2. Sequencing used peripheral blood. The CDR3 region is CASSPGTSITGELFF. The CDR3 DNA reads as TGTGCCAGCAGTCCCGGGACTAGCATCACCGGGGAGCTGTTTTTT.